These 21 T cell receptor beta chains were sequenced from one sample in a study of identical twins' blood T cells. TCRdb re-called the 5' RACE reads with MiXCR, one entry per CDR3 protein. The sample shows roughly 340,000 distinct CDR3 sequences, 28% of them seen only once. Sequencing was performed on PBMCs. These receptors came from a woman aged 18 to 55 in good health.

This clonotype was seen a few times. V gene TRBV5-1 combines with J gene TRBJ1-4; 8 nucleotides line up with TRBD1. CDR1 SGHRS and CDR2 YFSETQ come from the germline V gene. The V and J ends lost 0 bases and 6 bases, in that order; junction bases with no gene match: 4. This CDR3 is built from 15 residues. CDR3 sequence: CASSLGGTGDEKLFF. In DNA, the CDR3 is TGCGCCAGCAGCTTGGGTGGGACAGGCGATGAAAAACTGTTTTTT.

In this sample, this clonotype turned up a few times. The gene calls are TRBV7-9 and TRBJ2-3; D unresolved. V lost 3 bases and J lost 2, with 9 bases in between. Germline V gives CDR1 SEHNR, CDR2 FQNEAQ (reference sequence). The CDR3 is 14 amino acids. CDR3 region: CASSFLQITDTQYF. The CDR3 DNA reads TGTGCCAGCAGCTTTTTACAGATCACAGATACGCAGTATTTT.

In this sample, this clonotype turned up many times. The chain uses TRBV6-5 and TRBJ1-2; weak D call: TRBD1 (5 bases). Trimming shortened V by 5 bases and J by 6 bases, and 13 bases separated the two germline ends. CDR1 is MNHEY, CDR2 SVGAGI, per germline. The CDR3 totals 13 residues. CDR3 in DNA: TGTGCCAGCAGTAATTCAGGGTTTGATGGCTACACCTTC. This encodes CASSNSGFDGYTF.

This clonotype was observed a few times. The chain links TRBV14 to TRBJ1-1; D might be TRBD1 (5 bases). The germline V gene has CDR1 SGHDN and CDR2 FVKESK. Trimming removed 7 bases from V and 0 bases from J, with 12 bases in between. This CDR3 spans 14 amino acids. CDR3 in amino acids: CASNPRGMNTEAFF. CDR3 DNA: TGTGCCAGCAATCCCCGGGGGATGAACACTGAAGCTTTCTTT.

The J gene is TRBJ2-2, the V gene TRBV6-4; possible D gene TRBD1, 6 bases. Germline CDR1 and CDR2: MRHNA and SNTAGT. V was clipped by 2 bases and J by 6 bases, with 16 bases between them. The CDR3 sequence is 16 residues long. The CDR3 loop reads CASSDGQPRGSGELFF. Here the CDR3 DNA reads TGTGCCAGCAGTGACGGACAGCCTCGGGGTTCCGGGGAGCTGTTTTTT.

This clonotype came up a few times. The chain recombines TRBV7-9 with TRBJ1-2, with unresolved D. The CDR3 runs to 11 residues. The V end was cut by 2 bases, the J end by 9 bases, with 7 bases between. Germline V CDR1 and CDR2: SEHNR, FQNEAQ (reference sequence). In DNA form, the CDR3 reads TGTGCCAGCAGCTTAAGTTCGAGCTACACCTTC. This translates into CASSLSSSYTF.

This chain joins TRBV15 and TRBJ2-6; the D call may be TRBD1 or TRBD2 (5 bases each). The length of the CDR3 is 16 residues. Germline lookup yields CDR1 LNHNV and CDR2 YYDKDF (reference sequence). V was cut by 0 bases and J by 4 bases, with 10 bases left in between. CDR3 region: CATSRDYGTGANVLTF. As DNA, the CDR3 is TGTGCCACCAGCAGAGATTATGGGACCGGGGCCAACGTCCTGACTTTC.

This clonotype was seen many times. The chain carries TRBV20-1 and TRBJ1-3, with D possibly TRBD1 on 5 matching bases. The CDR3 consists of 13 residues. Per the germline V gene, CDR1 is DFQATT and CDR2 is SNEGSKA (reference sequence). V shed 5 bases and J shed 3 bases, with 11 bases lying between them. The CDR3 bases are TGCAGTGCTCTTCGGGGCAGTGGAAACACCATATATTTT. Translated: CSALRGSGNTIYF.

The chain uses TRBV20-1 and TRBJ2-1; 11 nucleotides agree with TRBD2. V lost 5 bases to trimming and J lost 5 bases; unmatched junction nucleotides: 5. This CDR3 is built from 14 residues. Germline V CDR1 and CDR2: DFQATT, SNEGSKA (reference sequence). The CDR3 sequence: CSALIAGGNNEQFF. The CDR3 DNA follows: TGCAGTGCTTTAATAGCGGGAGGGAACAATGAGCAGTTCTTC.

This clonotype was counted at least ten times. This chain links TRBV2 with TRBJ1-2; no reliable D call. V dropped 10 bases and J dropped 2 bases, with 14 bases sitting between them. This CDR3 has 13 residues. Germline CDR1 is SNHLY and CDR2 is FYNNEI. The CDR3 DNA reads as TGTGCCATCCAATCGGCAGGCAACTATGGCTACACCTTC. Translated: CAIQSAGNYGYTF. Filled out from reference TRBV2 and TRBJ1-2, the complete variable domain reads EPEVTQTPSHQVTQMGQEVILRCVPISNHLYFYWYRQILGQKVEFLVSFYNNEISEKSEIFDDQFSVERPDGSNFTLKIRSTKLEDSAMYFCAIQSAGNYGYTFGSGTRLTVV.

This clonotype was picked up a small number of times. The chain has TRBV6-2 or TRBV6-3 and TRBJ2-1; weak D call: TRBD2 (5 bases). The germline gives CDR1 MNHEY, CDR2 SVGEGT. The CDR3 covers 11 residues. V dropped 11 bases and J dropped 7 bases, with 12 bases sitting between them. The CDR3, as DNA: TGTGCCGCCCGAGGGTATAATGAGCAGTTCTTC. It encodes CAARGYNEQFF.

This chain links TRBV6-6 with TRBJ1-1; possible D gene TRBD1, 5 bases. CDR3 size: 13 residues. Per the germline V gene, CDR1 is MNHNY and CDR2 is SVGAGI (reference sequence). V lost 2 bases to trimming and J lost 7 bases, with 11 bases between them. CDR3 protein: CASSYAGYLEAFF. In DNA form, the CDR3 reads TGTGCCAGCAGTTACGCAGGGTATCTTGAAGCTTTCTTT.

The chain carries TRBV20-1 and TRBJ2-1, with D possibly called TRBD1 or TRBD2 (6 bases each). The CDR3 has 14 amino acids. Trimming left V 5 bases short and J 2 bases short, with 13 bases between. Per germline, CDR1 DFQATT and CDR2 SNEGSKA (reference sequence). DNA of the CDR3: TGCAGTGCTCAGGGGAGGACAACCTACAATGAGCAGTTCTTC. Protein product: CSAQGRTTYNEQFF.

The rearrangement joins TRBV20-1 to TRBJ2-1; 8 bases align to TRBD2. Germline CDR1 is DFQATT and CDR2 is SNEGSKA (reference sequence). V was pared by 6 bases and J by 7 bases, with 5 bases of the junction left unmatched. The CDR3 runs 12 residues. The CDR3 sequence: CSAVLAGNEQFF. The CDR3 DNA follows: TGCAGTGCCGTTCTAGCGGGTAATGAGCAGTTCTTC.

The chain couples TRBV18 to TRBJ1-5; TRBD1 matches at 10 bases. The CDR3 length is 15 residues. After removal of 5 bases from V and 2 bases from J, the junction contained 3 bases not matched to a gene. Germline lookup yields CDR1 KGHSH and CDR2 LQKENI. DNA of the CDR3: TGTGCCAGCTCAAAGGACAGGGGGGGCAATCAGCCCCAGCATTTT. This translates into CASSKDRGGNQPQHF.

The V call is TRBV20-1, the J call TRBJ2-7; 7 nucleotides line up with TRBD1. Germline CDR1 reads DFQATT; CDR2 reads SNEGSKA (reference sequence). The CDR3 extends over 13 amino acids. J lost 5 bases, V lost 4 bases, and 8 bases had no gene match. The CDR3 reads CSATSGTEDEQYF. CDR3 nucleotide sequence: TGCAGTGCTACCTCCGGGACAGAAGACGAGCAGTACTTC.

The chain has TRBV2 and TRBJ2-1; a possible D gene is TRBD2 (6 bases). V lost 4 bases and J lost 3, with 16 bases in between. CDR3 length: 16 amino acids. From germline, CDR1 is SNHLY and CDR2 FYNNEI. In DNA form, the CDR3 reads TGTGCCAGCAGTGGGGGGAGGCACCGCGTCTACAATGAGCAGTTCTTC. Amino acids: CASSGGRHRVYNEQFF.

V gene TRBV20-1 combines with J gene TRBJ1-5; D is undetermined. The V gene lost 0 bases and the J gene lost 10 bases, with 10 bases spanning the gap. Germline V CDR1 and CDR2: DFQATT, SNEGSKA (reference sequence). The CDR3 totals 12 residues. The CDR3 spells CSARDMVEPQHF. The CDR3 DNA follows: TGCAGTGCTAGAGATATGGTCGAACCCCAGCATTTT.

CDR3 DNA sequence: TGTGCCAGCAGTGAAGCCCCCCCAGGGAGAAGGACTGAAGCTTTCTTT. Encoded protein: CASSEAPPGRRTEAFF. The V gene is TRBV6-1, the J gene TRBJ1-1; a weak D match, TRBD1 (5 bases). The CDR3 is 16 amino acids. V was trimmed by 0 bases and J by 5 bases, leaving 16 bases between them. Germline V lookup: CDR1 MNHNS, CDR2 SASEGT.

The CDR3 loop reads CSARWQGGNQPQHF. The DNA for the CDR3 is TGCAGTGCTAGATGGCAGGGAGGAAATCAGCCCCAGCATTTT. This chain links TRBV20-1 with TRBJ1-5, with TRBD1 as a possible D gene (5 bases). Germline values: CDR1 DFQATT, CDR2 SNEGSKA (reference sequence). The CDR3 runs 14 residues. With 2 bases removed from V and 4 bases from J, the gap between germline ends came to 12 bases.

The V gene is TRBV5-4, the J gene TRBJ2-3, with a weak D call TRBD1 (6 bases). This CDR3 comprises 18 residues. Germline CDR1 is SGHNT and CDR2 is YYREEE (reference sequence). V dropped 0 bases and J dropped 8 bases, with 25 bases sitting between them. CDR3 in DNA: TGTGCCAGCAGCTTGGTAGCTATTGGACAGAGCGTCCATCCTACGCAGTATTTT. As protein: CASSLVAIGQSVHPTQYF.